Listed here is a single T cell receptor beta chain. The antigen remains undetermined. The V end was cut by 4 bases, the J end by 0 bases, with 11 bases between. Germline-derived CDR1 and CDR2 are SGHKS and YYEKEE (reference sequence). This CDR3 spans 14 amino acids. This record belongs to a study of OX40 agonist ivuxolimab in advanced cancers. Study background: Clinicians treated patients with ivuxolimab, an agonistic anti-OX40 (CD134) antibody. Points from the study as a whole: Researchers did not establish what antigens the expanded peripheral T cells target.

Here immunoSEQ multiplex PCR was the method, and the copy in TCRdb shows in-frame clones only, minus some. The repertoire consists of 91,000 or so clones, with approximately 90% occurring once and the leading ten covering about 2%. The source was CD4+ or CD8+ T cells sorted from blood, collected in a trial of the OX40 agonist ivuxolimab. V and J are TRBV5-5 and TRBJ2-7; TRBD1 is a possible D gene (6 bases). The origin of this receptor is an adult with an advanced solid tumor such as melanoma, head and neck, liver or kidney cancer. CDR3 nucleotides: TGTGCCAGCAGCCTCCGGGACACCTCCTACGAGCAGTACTTC. Amino acids: CASSLRDTSYEQYF.